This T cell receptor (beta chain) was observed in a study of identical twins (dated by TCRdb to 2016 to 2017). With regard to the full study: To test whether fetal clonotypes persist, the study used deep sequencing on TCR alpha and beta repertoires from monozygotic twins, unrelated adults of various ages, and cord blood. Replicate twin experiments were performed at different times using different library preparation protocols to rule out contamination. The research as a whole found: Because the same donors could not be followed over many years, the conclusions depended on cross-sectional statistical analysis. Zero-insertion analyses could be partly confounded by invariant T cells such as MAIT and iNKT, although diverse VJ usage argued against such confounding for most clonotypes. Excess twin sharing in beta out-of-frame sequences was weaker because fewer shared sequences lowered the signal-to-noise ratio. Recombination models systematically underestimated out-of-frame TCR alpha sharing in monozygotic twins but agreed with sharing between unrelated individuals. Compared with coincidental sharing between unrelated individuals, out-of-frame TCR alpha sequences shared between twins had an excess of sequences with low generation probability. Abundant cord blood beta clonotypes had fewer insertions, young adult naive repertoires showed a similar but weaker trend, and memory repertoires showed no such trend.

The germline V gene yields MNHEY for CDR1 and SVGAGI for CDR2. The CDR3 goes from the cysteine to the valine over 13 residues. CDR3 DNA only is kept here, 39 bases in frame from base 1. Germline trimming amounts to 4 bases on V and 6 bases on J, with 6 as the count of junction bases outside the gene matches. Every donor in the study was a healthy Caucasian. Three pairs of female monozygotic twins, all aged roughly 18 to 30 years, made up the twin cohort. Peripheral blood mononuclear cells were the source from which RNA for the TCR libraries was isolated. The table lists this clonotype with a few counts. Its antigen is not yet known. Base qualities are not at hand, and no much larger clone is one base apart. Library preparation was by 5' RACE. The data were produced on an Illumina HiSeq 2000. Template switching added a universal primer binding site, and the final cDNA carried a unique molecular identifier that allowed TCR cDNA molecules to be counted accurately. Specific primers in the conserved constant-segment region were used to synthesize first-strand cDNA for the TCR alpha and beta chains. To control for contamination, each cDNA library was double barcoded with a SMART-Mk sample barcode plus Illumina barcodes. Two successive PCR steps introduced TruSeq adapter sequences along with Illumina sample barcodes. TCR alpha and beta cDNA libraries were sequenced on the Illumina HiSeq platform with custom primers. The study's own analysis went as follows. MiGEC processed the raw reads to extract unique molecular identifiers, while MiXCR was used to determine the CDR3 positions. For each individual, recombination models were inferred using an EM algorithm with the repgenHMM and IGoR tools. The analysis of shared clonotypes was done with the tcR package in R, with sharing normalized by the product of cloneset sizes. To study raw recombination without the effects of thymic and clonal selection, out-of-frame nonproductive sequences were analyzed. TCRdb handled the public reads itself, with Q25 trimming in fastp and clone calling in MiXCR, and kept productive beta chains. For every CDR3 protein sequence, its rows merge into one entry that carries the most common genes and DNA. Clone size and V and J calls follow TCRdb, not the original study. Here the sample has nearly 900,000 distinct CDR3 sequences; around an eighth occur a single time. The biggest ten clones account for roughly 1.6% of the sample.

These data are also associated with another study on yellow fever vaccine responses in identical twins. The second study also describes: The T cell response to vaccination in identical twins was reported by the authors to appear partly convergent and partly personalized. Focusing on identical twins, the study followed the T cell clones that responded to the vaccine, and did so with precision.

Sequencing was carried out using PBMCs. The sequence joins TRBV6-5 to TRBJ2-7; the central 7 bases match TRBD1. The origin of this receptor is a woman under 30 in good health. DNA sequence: TGTGCCAGCAGTTTTGGGGCAGGGGGCGAGCAGTACGTC. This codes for CASSFGAGGEQYV.